The clone carrying this TCR beta chain was observed a few times. Its antigen is still unknown. The data originate from a study of blood T cells in healthy people across ages. General observations from the study: Relative to aged donors, long-lived donors carried more naive CD4+ cells and displayed higher diversity. In the absence of known donor CMV status, changes in expanded clonotypes were possibly confounded. Older individuals had lower TCR beta diversity per million T cells (the decline was roughly linear).

The use of a sample-barcoded 5' primer and a J-beta primer mix characterized a second PCR of about 7 to 12 cycles. MiXCR, applied by TCRdb to the 5' RACE reads, yields one record per CDR3 protein. Of under 800,000 distinct CDR3 sequences listed, roughly 20% are singletons. The length of the CDR3 is 14 residues. V shed 5 bases and J shed 0 bases, with 8 bases lying between them. Peripheral blood was drawn, about 9.7 milliliters per donor. The source material was blood. V gene TRBV12-3 or TRBV12-4 combines with J gene TRBJ1-5; D is undetermined. The sequence was obtained from a man between 65 and 79 years old in good health. DNA of the CDR3: TGTGCCAGCAGTGCCTTCGCTAGCAATCAGCCCCAGCATTTT. It encodes CASSAFASNQPQHF.